This T cell receptor (beta chain) was sequenced in a study of OX40 agonist ivuxolimab in advanced cancers. In this sample, this clone is large. Generated by immunoSEQ multiplex PCR, the TCRdb table keeps only in-frame clones and is missing some. The repertoire consists of around 76,000 clones, with roughly nine tenths occurring once and the leading ten covering over 10%. With 0 bases removed from V and 6 bases from J, the gap between germline ends came to 22 bases. Germline CDR1 SGHRS, CDR2 YFSETQ. This CDR3 spans 17 amino acids. Specimen: CD4+ or CD8+ T cells sorted from blood, collected in a trial of the OX40 agonist ivuxolimab. The gene calls are TRBV5-1 and TRBJ2-7, with no clear D. This receptor was taken from an adult with an advanced solid tumor such as melanoma, head and neck, liver or kidney cancer. CDR3 loop: CASSLAILPGSYSEQYF. The CDR3 DNA reads as TGCGCCAGCAGCTTGGCCATACTCCCAGGAAGTTACAGCGAGCAGTACTTC.